This TCR beta chain was sequenced for a study of regulatory T cells in long-lasting Graves disease. Trimming stripped 4 bases from V and 7 bases from J, with 15 bases between. Germline assignment: CDR1 KGHDR and CDR2 SFDVKD. CDR3 length equals 14 residues. Combining iRepertoire HTBI primers with Arm-PCR of CDR3 regions, the authors built TCR beta libraries. In the original processing: The samples included 60 to 65 TRBV and approximately 15 TRBJ segments. TCRdb independently ran MiXCR on the multiplex PCR reads; one entry per CDR3 protein. In this record, the V and J calls reflect TCRdb's handling and not the investigators' own analysis. The sample lists around 480,000 distinct CDR3 sequences, around 16% occurring once. Noted time point: newly diagnosed GD, antithyroid drugs for less than 3 months. The TCR library used RNA extracted from PBMCs. This clonotype was detected a few times. This sample was also put to use in a study of T cells in Graves' hyperthyroidism and ophthalmopathy.

This sequence originates from a man aged 35 to 55 with Graves disease. This chain uses TRBV24-1 with TRBJ1-2; D is perhaps TRBD1 (5 bases). Specimen: peripheral blood mononuclear cells (PBMCs), collected at new diagnosis, from a patient treated with antithyroid drugs. The CDR3 spells CATSDPGNPRGYTF. In DNA, the CDR3 is TGTGCCACCAGTGACCCAGGGAACCCCCGTGGCTACACCTTC.